This T cell receptor beta chain came from a study of identical twins. On this clonotype itself: The antigen remains undetermined.

The CDR3 consists of 17 residues. The V gene lost 4 bases and the J gene lost 4 bases, with 17 bases spanning the gap. CDR1 MNHNS and CDR2 SASEGT come from the germline V gene. TCRdb independently ran MiXCR on the 5' RACE reads; one entry per CDR3 protein. This table has roughly 720,000 distinct CDR3 sequences, about 20% appearing once. Regarding the study as a whole: Some out-of-frame alpha sequences were shared by twins, and these showed excess low generation probability.

These data also featured in a second study, about T cells expressing NK-cell markers. This second report adds: With respect to HCMV, seven of the eight sequenced donors were seropositive, and one was seronegative. Each of a handful of donors carried dominant NKG2C+ clonotypes accounting for about 1.0-7.0% of CD8+ T cells.

The V call is TRBV6-1, the J call TRBJ2-6, with D possibly being TRBD2 (6 bases). The TCR originated in a woman between 18 and 29 years old in good health. The sequencing sample was made of PBMCs. The chain's CDR3 is CASSVPGGRPGANVLTF. CDR3 DNA sequence: TGTGCCAGCAGTGTCCCAGGAGGGAGACCCGGGGCCAACGTCCTGACTTTC.